Each of the 26 T cell receptor beta chains below was sequenced from the same sample in a study of shared clonotypes between healthy human individuals. Clones were sequenced by immunoSEQ multiplex PCR, and TCRdb holds only the in-frame ones, with some missing. The sample has about 2 million clones, 85% to 95% seen once; the top ten hold roughly 1%. Selected positively for CCR7 and CD45RO-negative, naive CD8 cells excluded terminally differentiated effector memory CD45RA+ cells. Sequenced material: naive CD8+ T cells sorted from blood. The receptors originated from a man aged 18 to 30 in good health.

The CDR3 loop reads CASSVSPYEQYF. The CDR3 nucleotides read TGTGCCAGTTCGGTGAGCCCCTACGAGCAGTACTTC. The chain carries TRBV6-6 and TRBJ2-7; the D is unclear. Trimming shortened V by 9 bases and J by 2 bases, and 11 bases separated the two germline ends. CDR3 length: 12 residues. The germline CDR1 and CDR2 sequences are MNHNY and SVGAGI (reference sequence).

Details on this clone: The same CDR3 can be traced to other DNA sequences in this sample. The V gene is TRBV7-6, the J gene TRBJ2-3, with 9 bases matching TRBD1. CDR3 length equals 14 residues. Trimming took 5 bases from V and 5 from J; bases not matched to a gene: 5. CDR1 SGHVS and CDR2 FNYEAQ come from the germline V gene. DNA of the CDR3: TGTGCCAGCAGCCTGGGACAGGGTGGAGATACGCAGTATTTT. This gives the protein CASSLGQGGDTQYF.

The chain couples TRBV7-6 to TRBJ2-1, with D possibly called TRBD1 or TRBD2 (5 bases each). The CDR3 extends over 15 amino acids. The V and J ends lost 2 bases and 4 bases respectively, with 12 bases between them. Germline V lookup: CDR1 SGHVS, CDR2 FNYEAQ. The CDR3 bases are TGTGCCAGCAGCTTATGGGGAGAGGGGTACAATGAGCAGTTCTTC. Protein sequence: CASSLWGEGYNEQFF.

In regard to this clone: Other DNA sequences within the sample encode an identical CDR3. The chain carries TRBV7-9 and TRBJ2-5; 13 bases are shared with TRBD2. Germline trimming cut 5 bases from V and 1 base from J; bases unmatched to any gene: 4. CDR3 length equals 16 residues. CDR1 is SEHNR and CDR2 is FQNEAQ in the germline V gene (reference sequence). The CDR3 DNA follows: TGTGCCAGCAGCCCGGGACTAGCGGGGCTCCAAGAGACCCAGTACTTC. Its protein product is CASSPGLAGLQETQYF.

The chain carries TRBV11-2 and TRBJ2-3, with no clear D. Germline CDR1 is SGHAT and CDR2 is FQNNGV. Between the trimmed V and J ends, which lost 4 bases and 2 bases, there was a span of 13 bases. CDR3 length: 15 amino acids. CDR3 sequence: CASSSPELYTDTQYF. The CDR3 DNA sequence: TGTGCCAGCAGCTCCCCGGAACTATACACAGATACGCAGTATTTT.

This chain joins TRBV5-1 and TRBJ2-3, with D possibly TRBD2 on 7 matching bases. The ends were cut back, 0 bases at V and 4 bases at J, with 18 bases in the middle. CDR3 length: 17 amino acids. The germline CDR1 and CDR2 sequences are SGHRS and YFSETQ. In DNA, the CDR3 is TGCGCCAGCAGCTTGGGGGCCTCCGGGGGGCTGGCAGATACGCAGTATTTT. Translation gives CASSLGASGGLADTQYF.

The chain combines TRBV13 with TRBJ2-5, with a possible D match to TRBD2 (5 bases). This CDR3 spans 15 amino acids. Germline CDR1 and CDR2: PRHDT and FYEKMQ (reference sequence). Trimming took 5 bases from V and 5 from J, leaving 18 bases between them. This CDR3 is CASSSGAAMGETQYF. The CDR3 DNA follows: TGTGCCAGCAGCAGCGGAGCGGCCATGGGGGAGACCCAGTACTTC.

The chain uses TRBV28 and TRBJ1-6, with 7 bases matching TRBD1. The J segment lost 7 bases and the V segment lost 3 bases, leaving 18 bases of the junction unmatched. The CDR3 sequence is 19 residues long. From germline, CDR1 is MDHEN and CDR2 SYDVKM. CDR3 bases: TGTGCCAGCAGTTTGCCCAGTGGCAGGGGGAACGAGATAAATTCACCCCTCCACTTT. As protein: CASSLPSGRGNEINSPLHF.

This clone was seen just once. The chain employs TRBV6-6 and TRBJ2-1; maybe TRBD2 (5 bases). This CDR3 region has 14 residues. The V end was cut by 7 bases, the J end by 2 bases, with 12 bases between. Germline CDR1 is MNHNY and CDR2 is SVGAGI (reference sequence). The CDR3 bases are TGTGCCAGCACCCCGGGGAGTCCCTACAATGAGCAGTTCTTC. It is translated as CASTPGSPYNEQFF.

V and J are TRBV30 and TRBJ2-7; 8 positions match TRBD2. CDR1 is GTSNPN, CDR2 SVGIG, per germline (reference sequence). This CDR3 has 16 residues. The trim removed 1 base at V and 5 bases at J, leaving 13 bases unmatched. CDR3 loop: CAWSDGGLTSVHEQYF. The CDR3 bases are TGTGCCTGGAGTGATGGTGGATTGACTAGCGTCCACGAGCAGTACTTC.

The J gene is TRBJ1-1, the V gene TRBV29-1; weak D call: TRBD1 (6 bases). Germline assignment: CDR1 SQVTM and CDR2 ANQGSEA. This CDR3 spans 17 amino acids. Trimming stripped 3 bases from V and 4 bases from J, with 24 bases between. The CDR3 region is CSVDGGKTQGSGTEAFF. In nucleotides, the CDR3 is TGCAGCGTTGACGGGGGGAAGACACAGGGTTCGGGCACTGAAGCTTTCTTT.

V usage is TRBV7-6 and J usage is TRBJ2-3; possibly TRBD1 or TRBD2 for D (5 bases each). Germline V gene data show CDR1 as SGHVS and CDR2 as FNYEAQ. The CDR3 runs 16 residues. Trimming stripped 7 bases from V and 2 bases from J, with 19 bases between. CDR3 bases: TGTGCCAGCACCTCCCCCCCGGGACCTAACACAGATACGCAGTATTTT. It specifies CASTSPPGPNTDTQYF.

In regard to this clone: The sample contains more than one DNA sequence encoding this CDR3. The J gene is TRBJ1-1, the V gene TRBV6-5; D may be TRBD1 (5 bases). Germline CDR1 and CDR2: MNHEY and SVGAGI. The CDR3 length is 14 residues. Trimming took off 5 bases at V and 0 bases at J, with 10 bases between the two ends. The CDR3 coding sequence is TGTGCCAGCAGTCCTCAGGGCTTGAACACTGAAGCTTTCTTT. Amino acid sequence: CASSPQGLNTEAFF.

Comment on this clone: A junction boundary mismatches the germline segment, possibly from a read error. The V and J genes are TRBV13 and TRBJ2-1; 11 positions match TRBD1. CDR1 is PRHDT and CDR2 is FYEKMQ in the germline V gene (reference sequence). The CDR3 has 14 residues. The CDR3 loop reads CASSLGTGGREQFF. DNA for the CDR3: TGTGCCAGCAGCCTAGGGACAGGGGGTCGAGAGCAGTTCTTC. The whole variable domain, filled in from reference TRBV13 and TRBJ2-1, reads AAGVIQSPRHLIKEKRETATLKCYPIPRHDTVYWYQQGPGQDPQFLISFYEKMQSDKGSIPDRFSAQQFSDYHSELNMSSLELGDSALYFCASSLGTGGREQFFGPGTRLTVL.

The chain recombines TRBV11-2 with TRBJ2-5; 9 nucleotides agree with TRBD1. The DNA end favors TRBJ2-7, so the J call may be wrong. The CDR3 is 13 residues long. Per germline, CDR1 SGHAT and CDR2 FQNNGV. This CDR3 reads CASRPQGASEQYF. Here the CDR3 DNA reads TGTGCCAGCAGACCACAGGGGGCGAGCGAGCAGTACTTC.

The V call is TRBV27, the J call TRBJ1-1, with D uncertain. Germline V gene data show CDR1 as MNHEY and CDR2 as SMNVEV (reference sequence). The CDR3 covers 14 residues. Trimming cost V 2 bases and J 4 bases, with 11 bases left between them. CDR3 sequence reads: CASSLGLGSTEAFF. The DNA for the CDR3 is TGTGCCAGCAGTTTAGGGTTAGGATCCACTGAAGCTTTCTTT.

The chain has TRBV27 and TRBJ2-7; 9 bases line up with TRBD1. Germline V lookup: CDR1 MNHEY, CDR2 SMNVEV (reference sequence). Unmatched junction bases numbered 7, after V lost 4 bases and J lost 6 bases. CDR3 length equals 14 residues. The CDR3: CASSSRDRAVEQYF. CDR3 sequence (DNA): TGTGCCAGCAGTTCCCGGGACAGGGCGGTCGAGCAGTACTTC.

The chain recombines TRBV5-5 with TRBJ1-1, with 7 positions matching TRBD1. Germline CDR1 and CDR2: SGHKS and YYEKEE (reference sequence). Trimming at V came to 2 bases and at J to 5 bases, leaving 3 bases not matched to a gene. The CDR3 is 13 residues long. For the CDR3, the DNA is TGTGCCAGCAGCTTTACAGGGGAGACTGAAGCTTTCTTT. It codes for CASSFTGETEAFF.

The chain uses TRBV6-1 and TRBJ1-2; D remains unclear. This CDR3 comprises 13 residues. Deletions cut 4 bases from V and 3 bases from J, with 9 bases between. CDR1 and CDR2 from the germline V gene are MNHNS and SASEGT. In nucleotides, the CDR3 is TGTGCCAGCAGTGTTGGACTGGACTATGGCTACACCTTC. Translating it yields CASSVGLDYGYTF.

This chain joins TRBV7-9 and TRBJ2-7, with a possible D match to TRBD2 (6 bases). In germline, CDR1 is SEHNR, CDR2 FQNEAQ (reference sequence). The CDR3 loop spans 13 amino acids. V lost 5 bases and J lost 2, with 10 bases in between. CDR3 sequence reads: CASSVRGPYEQYF. In DNA form, the CDR3 reads TGTGCCAGCAGCGTGCGGGGCCCCTACGAGCAGTACTTC.

The chain combines TRBV6-5 with TRBJ2-7, with D perhaps matching TRBD2 (5 bases). Trimming removed 6 bases from V and 7 bases from J, with 13 bases in between. In germline, CDR1 is MNHEY, CDR2 SVGAGI. This CDR3 comprises 12 residues. The CDR3 here is CASSPGSGEQYF. CDR3 coding DNA: TGTGCCAGCAGCCCGGGTTCGGGGGAGCAGTACTTC.

The chain carries TRBV5-4 and TRBJ1-1; 7 bases map to TRBD1. The CDR3 spans 12 residues. Losses at the gene ends were 9 bases for V and 5 bases for J; bases not matched to a gene: 7. Per the germline V gene, CDR1 is SGHNT and CDR2 is YYREEE (reference sequence). Written as DNA, the CDR3 is TGTGCCACCACAGGGGTCCAGACTGAAGCTTTCTTT. The encoded protein is CATTGVQTEAFF.

The J gene is TRBJ2-7, the V gene TRBV5-6, with 7 bases lining up with TRBD1. The trim removed 4 bases at V and 2 bases at J, leaving 12 bases unmatched. The CDR3 sequence is 16 residues long. The germline CDR1 and CDR2 sequences are SGHDT and YYEEEE. CDR3 sequence: CASSPSGRGFPYEQYF. CDR3 DNA sequence: TGTGCCAGCAGCCCCTCAGGCAGGGGGTTTCCCTACGAGCAGTACTTC.

The V call is TRBV11-2, the J call TRBJ2-5, with 9 bases identical to TRBD2. V trimming: 1 base; J trimming: 5 bases; junction bases outside the gene matches: 5. The CDR3 runs to 15 residues. The V gene's germline CDR1 is SGHAT and CDR2 FQNNGV. The CDR3 sequence: CASSLVAGDRETQYF. The CDR3 DNA sequence: TGTGCCAGCAGCTTAGTAGCGGGAGATAGGGAGACCCAGTACTTC.

V gene TRBV6-8 combines with J gene TRBJ1-2; 12 bases map to TRBD1. With V trimmed by 9 bases and J by 3 bases, 8 bases remained unmatched. The V gene's germline CDR1 is MNHGY and CDR2 SAAAGT. The CDR3 has 15 residues. This CDR3 reads CASWDRGPPYYGYTF. CDR3 bases: TGTGCCAGTTGGGACAGGGGGCCGCCGTACTATGGCTACACCTTC.

The J gene is TRBJ1-6, the V gene TRBV5-1; D unresolved. The germline gives CDR1 SGHRS, CDR2 YFSETQ. V was cut by 4 bases and J by 0 bases, with 11 bases left in between. There are 16 residues in the CDR3. Here the CDR3 reads CASSLSESSYNSPLHF. The CDR3 region has the DNA TGCGCCAGCAGCCTCTCGGAGAGCTCCTATAATTCACCCCTCCACTTT.